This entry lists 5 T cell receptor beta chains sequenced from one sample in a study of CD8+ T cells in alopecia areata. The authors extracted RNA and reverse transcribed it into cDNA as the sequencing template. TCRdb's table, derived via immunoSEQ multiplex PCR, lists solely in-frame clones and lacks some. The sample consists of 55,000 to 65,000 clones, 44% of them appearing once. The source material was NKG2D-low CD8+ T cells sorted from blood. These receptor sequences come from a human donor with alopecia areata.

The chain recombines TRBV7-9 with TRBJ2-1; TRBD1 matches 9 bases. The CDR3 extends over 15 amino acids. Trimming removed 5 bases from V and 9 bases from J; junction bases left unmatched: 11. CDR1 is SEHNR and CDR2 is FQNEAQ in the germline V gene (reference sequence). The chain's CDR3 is CASSQDRGGYVEQFF. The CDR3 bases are TGTGCCAGCAGCCAGGACAGGGGAGGATATGTTGAGCAGTTCTTC.

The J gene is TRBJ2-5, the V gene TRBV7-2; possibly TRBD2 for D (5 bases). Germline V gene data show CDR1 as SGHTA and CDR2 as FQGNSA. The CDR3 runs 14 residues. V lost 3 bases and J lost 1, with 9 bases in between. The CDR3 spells CASSFRGTQETQYF. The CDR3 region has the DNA TGTGCCAGCAGCTTCCGGGGTACCCAAGAGACCCAGTACTTC.

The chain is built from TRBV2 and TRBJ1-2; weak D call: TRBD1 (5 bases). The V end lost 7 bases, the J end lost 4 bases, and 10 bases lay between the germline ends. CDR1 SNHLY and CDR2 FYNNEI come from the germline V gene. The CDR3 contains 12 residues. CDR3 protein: CASTTRVYGYTF. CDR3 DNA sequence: TGTGCCAGCACGACCAGGGTCTATGGCTACACCTTC. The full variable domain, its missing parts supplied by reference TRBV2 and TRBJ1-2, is EPEVTQTPSHQVTQMGQEVILRCVPISNHLYFYWYRQILGQKVEFLVSFYNNEISEKSEIFDDQFSVERPDGSNFTLKIRSTKLEDSAMYFCASTTRVYGYTFGSGTRLTVV.

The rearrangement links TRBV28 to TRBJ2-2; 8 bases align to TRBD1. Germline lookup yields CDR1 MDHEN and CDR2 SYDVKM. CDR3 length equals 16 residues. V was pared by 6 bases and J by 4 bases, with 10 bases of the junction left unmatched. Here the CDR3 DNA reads TGTGCCAGCAGCCTCACAGGGGGTGTTGTCACCGGGGAGCTGTTTTTT. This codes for CASSLTGGVVTGELFF.

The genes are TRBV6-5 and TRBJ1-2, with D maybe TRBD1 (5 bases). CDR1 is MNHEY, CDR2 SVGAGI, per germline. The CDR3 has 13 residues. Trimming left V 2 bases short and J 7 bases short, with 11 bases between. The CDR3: CASSYTTGAGYTF. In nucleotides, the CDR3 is TGTGCCAGCAGTTACACTACAGGAGCTGGCTACACCTTC.